This T cell receptor beta chain was retrieved from a study of blood T cell repertoires in COVID-19. The repertoire was sequenced with immunoSEQ multiplex PCR; TCRdb's copy has only in-frame clones and lacks some. This sample has 150,000 to 200,000 clones, with about four fifths found just once. This CDR3 spans 13 amino acids. The germline V and J ends were trimmed by 5 bases and 2 bases, with 9 bases remaining between them. Germline loops: CDR1 MDHEN, CDR2 SYDVKM. This clone occurred many times. The TCR originated in a woman in her 70s with COVID-19, enrolled during active disease. The genes are TRBV28 and TRBJ1-2; D gene unclear. Sequenced material: peripheral blood. The CDR3 DNA is TGTGCCAGCAGTCTTCTCCAGAACTATGGCTACACCTTC. It translates to CASSLLQNYGYTF.